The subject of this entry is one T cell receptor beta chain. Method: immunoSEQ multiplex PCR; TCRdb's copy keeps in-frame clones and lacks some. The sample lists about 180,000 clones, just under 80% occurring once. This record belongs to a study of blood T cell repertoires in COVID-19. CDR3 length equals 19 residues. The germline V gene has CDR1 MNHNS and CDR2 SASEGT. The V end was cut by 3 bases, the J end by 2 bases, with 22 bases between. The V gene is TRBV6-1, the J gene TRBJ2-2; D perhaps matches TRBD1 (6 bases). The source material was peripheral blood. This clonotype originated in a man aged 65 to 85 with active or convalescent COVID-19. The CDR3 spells CASSDWAQVQGTNTGELFF. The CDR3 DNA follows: TGTGCCAGCAGTGACTGGGCCCAAGTACAGGGTACTAACACCGGGGAGCTGTTTTTT.